Below are 27 T cell receptor beta chains sequenced from a single sample in a study of T cell changes during pregnancy in multiple sclerosis. TCRdb's copy holds only in-frame clones and misses some; the assay was immunoSEQ multiplex PCR. The data hold about 69,000 clones, with roughly nine tenths observed a single time. This specimen consisted of CD4+ T cells from peripheral blood mononuclear cells, obtained in the third trimester of pregnancy. The receptors originated from a female donor in good health, enrolled as a control in a pregnancy study.

This chain joins TRBV10-3 and TRBJ1-5, with 8 bases aligning to TRBD1. Germline loops: CDR1 ENHRY, CDR2 SYGVKD. J lost 7 bases, V lost 2 bases, and 7 bases had no gene match. This CDR3 is 15 amino acids long. The CDR3 bases are TGTGCCATCAGTGAGAAACAGGGGGAAAGACAGCCCCAGCATTTT. Translating it yields CAISEKQGERQPQHF.

The genes are TRBV5-1 and TRBJ2-5; D perhaps matches TRBD1 (6 bases). The CDR3 is 16 residues long. The V end lost 5 bases, the J end lost 5 bases, and 22 bases lay between the germline ends. Germline loops: CDR1 SGHRS, CDR2 YFSETQ. CDR3 sequence (DNA): TGCGCCAGCAGACACATTCTCAGGGGATCCGGTGAGACCCAGTACTTC. Translating gives CASRHILRGSGETQYF.

The V and J genes are TRBV11-3 and TRBJ2-1; 11 nucleotides agree with TRBD1. Germline values: CDR1 SGHNT, CDR2 YENEEA. The J segment lost 3 bases and the V segment lost 7 bases, leaving 11 bases of the junction unmatched. The CDR3 has 17 amino acids. This CDR3 is CASIAGTGGSYYNEQFF. The CDR3 DNA follows: TGTGCCAGCATTGCTGGGACAGGGGGATCCTACTACAATGAGCAGTTCTTC.

The V and J genes are TRBV5-4 and TRBJ2-1; 7 bases are shared with TRBD2. V lost 4 bases and J lost 1; bases outside the gene matches: 2. Germline assignment: CDR1 SGHNT and CDR2 YYREEE (reference sequence). This CDR3 is built from 14 residues. In nucleotides, the CDR3 is TGTGCCAGCAGCGGGGGGGGTTCCTACAATGAGCAGTTCTTC. It encodes CASSGGGSYNEQFF.

The CDR3 region is CASSKDSFYGYTF. The CDR3 DNA sequence: TGTGCCAGCAGTAAGGACAGCTTCTATGGCTACACCTTC. V usage is TRBV7-2 and J usage is TRBJ1-2; a possible D gene is TRBD1 (6 bases). The germline V and J ends were trimmed by 6 bases and 4 bases, with 12 bases remaining between them. The CDR3 sequence is 13 residues long. Germline V gives CDR1 SGHTA, CDR2 FQGNSA.

This rearrangement joins TRBV4-1 to TRBJ2-1; TRBD2 aligns across 9 bases. This CDR3 contains 15 residues. The junction had 4 bases not matched to a gene; V was cut back by 2 bases and J by 5 bases. Germline V lookup: CDR1 MGHRA, CDR2 YSYEKL. The CDR3, as DNA: TGCGCCAGCAGCCAAAGCGGGGGGCCCGACAATGAGCAGTTCTTC. This gives the protein CASSQSGGPDNEQFF.

The chain links TRBV9 to TRBJ2-1; TRBD2 agrees at 10 bases. The ends lost 0 bases at V and 9 bases at J; junction bases unmatched: 12. This CDR3 spans 17 amino acids. Germline CDR1 reads SGDLS; CDR2 reads YYNGEE. The CDR3 DNA reads as TGTGCCAGCAGCGTAGAGCCTAGCGGGGGACCGGGGGGTGAGCAGTTCTTC. This codes for CASSVEPSGGPGGEQFF.

The chain uses TRBV5-1 and TRBJ2-3; 7 nucleotides line up with TRBD2. The length of the CDR3 is 16 residues. Germline trimming cut 0 bases from V and 2 bases from J; bases unmatched to any gene: 6. Germline V gene data show CDR1 as SGHRS and CDR2 as YFSETQ. This CDR3 is CASSLDGSGYTDTQYF. For the CDR3, the DNA is TGCGCCAGCAGCTTGGATGGTAGCGGGTACACAGATACGCAGTATTTT.

The chain carries TRBV5-4 and TRBJ2-1; TRBD2 matches at 14 bases. The CDR3 sequence is 15 residues long. V shed 3 bases, J shed 6 bases, and the junction held 2 bases outside the gene matches. CDR1 is SGHNT and CDR2 is YYREEE in the germline V gene (reference sequence). This CDR3 reads CASSSGLAGGNEQFF. CDR3 nucleotides: TGTGCCAGCAGCTCCGGACTAGCGGGGGGCAATGAGCAGTTCTTC.

The chain uses TRBV19 and TRBJ1-6, with 9 bases aligning to TRBD1. The trim removed 7 bases at V and 2 bases at J, leaving 6 bases unmatched. Germline V lookup: CDR1 LNHDA, CDR2 SQIVND (reference sequence). CDR3 length: 16 residues. CDR3 sequence (DNA): TGTGCCAGTACCGGGGACAGGGCTGCCTATAATTCACCCCTCCACTTT. It codes for CASTGDRAAYNSPLHF.

The rearrangement links TRBV7-2 to TRBJ1-1, with D possibly matching TRBD1 (5 bases). The germline V gene has CDR1 SGHTA and CDR2 FQGNSA. This CDR3 has 18 residues. The germline V and J ends were trimmed by 0 bases and 3 bases, with 20 bases remaining between them. This chain's CDR3 is CASSLARWGRGRHTEAFF. CDR3 nucleotide sequence: TGTGCCAGCAGCTTAGCTCGGTGGGGGAGGGGTCGGCACACTGAAGCTTTCTTT.

The chain recombines TRBV6-5 with TRBJ2-7; 12 bases fit TRBD1. CDR3 length equals 13 residues. Looked up from germline, CDR1 is MNHEY and CDR2 is SVGAGI. V shed 11 bases and J 9 bases; nucleotides not matched to a gene: 11. The CDR3 reads CAVLPGQGAGQYF. CDR3 nucleotide sequence: TGTGCCGTATTGCCGGGACAGGGGGCAGGGCAGTACTTC.

This clone turned up a few times. This chain uses TRBV10-1 with TRBJ1-2; D is unresolved. V lost 6 bases, J lost 4 bases, and 9 bases lay in between. Germline CDR1 is WNHNN and CDR2 is SYGVQD (reference sequence). This CDR3 spans 12 amino acids. In DNA, the CDR3 is TGCGCCAGCAGCCCGGAGAGCTATGGCTACACCTTC. This codes for CASSPESYGYTF.

V usage is TRBV4-1 and J usage is TRBJ1-3; 7 nucleotides line up with TRBD1. Trimming removed 0 bases from V and 4 bases from J; junction bases left unmatched: 0. CDR1 and CDR2 (germline): MGHRA, YSYEKL. This CDR3 is built from 14 residues. In DNA, the CDR3 is TGCGCCAGCAGCCAAGAACAGGGGGGAAACACCATATATTTT. Translating gives CASSQEQGGNTIYF.

The V call is TRBV5-1, the J call TRBJ2-7, with TRBD1 matching over 8 bases. The CDR3 spans 17 residues. Trimming removed 0 bases from V and 5 bases from J; junction bases left unmatched: 13. Germline V gene lookup returns CDR1 SGHRS and CDR2 YFSETQ. The CDR3 coding sequence is TGCGCCAGCAGCTTGGGTTCCAGGACAGGGTTCAGAGACGAGCAGTACTTC. Translated, it gives CASSLGSRTGFRDEQYF.

The rearrangement uses TRBV10-3 and TRBJ1-1; possibly TRBD1 for D (5 bases). V lost 2 bases to trimming and J lost 4 bases, with 14 bases between them. The CDR3 sequence is 15 residues long. Germline V gene data show CDR1 as ENHRY and CDR2 as SYGVKD. The CDR3 sequence: CAISEDRGGSTEAFF. The CDR3 DNA reads TGTGCCATCAGTGAGGATCGCGGGGGGAGCACTGAAGCTTTCTTT.

The V call is TRBV14, the J call TRBJ2-2; 7 bases agree with TRBD2. V was clipped by 4 bases and J by 5 bases; unmatched bases: 10. The V gene's germline CDR1 is SGHDN and CDR2 FVKESK. This CDR3 region has 16 residues. The CDR3 protein is CASSPLREARTGELFF. The DNA of the CDR3 is TGTGCCAGCAGCCCACTCCGGGAGGCGAGGACCGGGGAGCTGTTTTTT.

This chain joins TRBV4-1 and TRBJ1-2, with D possibly being TRBD1 (5 bases). V lost 2 bases to trimming and J lost 7 bases, with 14 bases between them. The germline CDR1 and CDR2 sequences are MGHRA and YSYEKL. The CDR3 is 14 residues long. The CDR3 here is CASSQNKGQGGYTF. For the CDR3, the DNA is TGCGCCAGCAGCCAAAACAAGGGCCAGGGTGGCTACACCTTC.

The rearrangement uses TRBV5-1 and TRBJ2-1, with 12 bases matching TRBD1. This CDR3 has 14 amino acids. Germline CDR1 reads SGHRS; CDR2 reads YFSETQ. The ends lost 4 bases at V and 7 bases at J; junction bases unmatched: 3. The CDR3 nucleotides are TGCGCCAGCAGCGGGACAGGGGGCTCAAATGAGCAGTTCTTC. Residues: CASSGTGGSNEQFF.

This chain links TRBV5-1 with TRBJ1-2; the D is unclear. V shed 0 bases and J shed 5 bases, with 11 bases lying between them. Germline V gives CDR1 SGHRS, CDR2 YFSETQ. The CDR3 covers 14 residues. CDR3 region: CASSLGGRQYGYTF. The CDR3 DNA is TGCGCCAGCAGCTTGGGAGGGCGGCAGTATGGCTACACCTTC. The variable domain in full, completed from reference TRBV5-1 and TRBJ1-2, reads KAGVTQTPRYLIKTRGQQVTLSCSPISGHRSVSWYQQTPGQGLQFLFEYFSETQRNKGNFPGRFSGRQFSNSRSEMNVSTLELGDSALYLCASSLGGRQYGYTFGSGTRLTVV.

The chain recombines TRBV11-2 with TRBJ2-3; perhaps TRBD2 as D (5 bases). This CDR3 is built from 14 residues. Germline V gives CDR1 SGHAT, CDR2 FQNNGV. V lost 5 bases and J lost 5, with 14 bases in between. The CDR3 is CASSPHPEGDTQYF. CDR3 bases: TGTGCCAGCAGCCCCCACCCAGAGGGAGATACGCAGTATTTT.

V usage is TRBV11-2 and J usage is TRBJ1-5; perhaps TRBD1 as D (5 bases). Germline CDR1 and CDR2: SGHAT and FQNNGV. This CDR3 spans 13 amino acids. The ends were cut back, 5 bases at V and 7 bases at J, with 12 bases in the middle. As DNA, the CDR3 is TGTGCCAGCAGCACGGGGGTAAGGCAGCCCCAGCATTTT. Residues: CASSTGVRQPQHF.

The chain joins TRBV6-1 to TRBJ1-3; a possible D gene is TRBD1 (6 bases). Germline V lookup: CDR1 MNHNS, CDR2 SASEGT. V shed 5 bases and J shed 8 bases, with 16 bases lying between them. CDR3 length equals 14 residues. The CDR3 DNA reads as TGTGCCAGCAGTTCGCTGGAGAGACAGGACACCATATATTTT. The encoded protein is CASSSLERQDTIYF.

The chain carries TRBV5-1 and TRBJ2-5; TRBD2 matches at 9 bases. Trimming removed 0 bases from V and 0 bases from J; junction bases left unmatched: 3. This CDR3 comprises 16 residues. CDR1 is SGHRS and CDR2 is YFSETQ in the germline V gene. The chain's CDR3 is CASSLEASGDQETQYF. The CDR3 DNA sequence: TGCGCCAGCAGCTTGGAGGCTAGCGGGGACCAAGAGACCCAGTACTTC.

The CDR3 DNA sequence: TGTGCCAGCAGCTTAAGTGTGAACAGATACACCGGGGAGCTGTTTTTT. This encodes CASSLSVNRYTGELFF. This chain links TRBV5-4 with TRBJ2-2; no definite D call. The germline CDR1 and CDR2 sequences are SGHNT and YYREEE (reference sequence). This CDR3 region has 16 residues. The V end was cut by 2 bases, the J end by 3 bases, with 14 bases between.

The chain uses TRBV7-9 and TRBJ2-3; possibly TRBD2 for D (7 bases). Germline CDR1 SEHNR, CDR2 FQNEAQ (reference sequence). The germline V and J ends were trimmed by 7 bases and 0 bases, with 14 bases remaining between them. The CDR3 runs 15 residues. CDR3 residues: CASTWGGPSTDTQYF. The CDR3 DNA follows: TGTGCCAGCACCTGGGGGGGGCCCAGCACAGATACGCAGTATTTT.

The J gene is TRBJ1-1, the V gene TRBV27; no definite D call. Germline V lookup: CDR1 MNHEY, CDR2 SMNVEV (reference sequence). The CDR3 has 15 residues. The V end was cut by 6 bases, the J end by 1 base, with 15 bases between. As DNA, the CDR3 is TGTGCCAGCAGCGGGAAGGGCGGTTGGAACACTGAAGCTTTCTTT. Residues: CASSGKGGWNTEAFF.